This is a list of T cell receptor beta chains from one sample in a study of T cells in Graves' hyperthyroidism and ophthalmopathy. In TCRdb, the multiplex PCR reads were re-called with MiXCR into one record per CDR3 protein. Of some 570,000 distinct CDR3 sequences in the sample, 11% to 15% were seen once. The sample taken for sequencing was blood. All receptors come from a woman aged 18-29 years with Graves' ophthalmopathy. Each CDR3 is given with its conserved first and last residue. A D gene is named only where the DNA matches it firmly. Size is stated for part of the rows, as once, few or many counts, or as a class when the clone is expanded.

size	V	length	D	J	CDR3	DNA
many	TRBV5-1	14	-	TRBJ1-1	CASSSTAGNTEAFF	TGCGCCAGCAGCTCCACGGCTGGAAACACTGAAGCTTTCTTT
many	TRBV4-1	15	-	TRBJ2-7	CASSQDLGEPYEQYF	TGCGCCAGCAGCCAAGATTTAGGGGAGCCCTACGAGCAGTACTTC
many	TRBV24-1	14	-	TRBJ1-5	CATSDLENNQPQHF	TGTGCCACCAGTGATTTAGAGAACAATCAGCCCCAGCATTTT
-	TRBV19	15	TRBD2	TRBJ2-1	CASSINAGAVNEQFF	TGTGCCAGTAGTATAAATGCGGGAGCGGTAAATGAGCAGTTCTTC
many	TRBV4-2	15	TRBD2	TRBJ2-1	CASSQEGTTRNEQFF	TGTGCCAGCAGCCAAGAGGGGACTACCCGCAATGAGCAGTTCTTC
-	TRBV28	14	TRBD1	TRBJ1-2	CASSGPRDSYGYTF	TGTGCCAGCAGTGGCCCCCGGGACAGCTATGGCTACACCTTC
-	TRBV10-3	11	TRBD1	TRBJ1-2	CAIQGNDGYTF	TGTGCCATACAGGGGAATGATGGCTACACCTTC
-	TRBV24-1	18	TRBD1	TRBJ2-7	CATSDCEPGTAYSYEQYF	TGTGCCACCAGTGATTGCGAACCCGGGACAGCCTATTCCTACGAGCAGTACTTC
many	TRBV6-1	15	-	TRBJ1-4	CASSVGGGTNEKLFF	TGTGCCAGCAGTGTAGGGGGAGGAACTAATGAAAAACTGTTTTTT
-	TRBV7-2	17	TRBD2	TRBJ2-1	CASSRGGLAGGHNEQFF	TGTGCCAGCAGCCGAGGTGGACTAGCGGGAGGACACAATGAGCAGTTCTTC
-	TRBV6-2/TRBV6-3	17	-	TRBJ2-3	CASSYSHTSSSTDTQYF	TGTGCCAGCAGTTACAGCCACACAAGCTCTAGCACAGATACGCAGTATTTT
few	TRBV4-3	15	-	TRBJ2-5	CASSQGVTGQETQYF	TGCGCCAGCAGCCAGGGTGTGACAGGCCAAGAGACCCAGTACTTC
many	TRBV10-3	15	-	TRBJ1-4	CAIRGTANTNEKLFF	TGTGCCATCCGCGGGACGGCCAATACTAATGAAAAACTGTTTTTT
-	TRBV19	16	-	TRBJ2-2	CASTNQGTGLSGELFF	TGTGCCAGTACCAACCAGGGCACAGGGTTGTCCGGGGAGCTGTTTTTT
few	TRBV3-1	15	-	TRBJ2-7	CASSQDPRTSYEQYF	TGTGCCAGCAGCCAAGATCCCAGGACAAGCTACGAGCAGTACTTC
many	TRBV7-3	15	-	TRBJ2-7	CASSPALTGFYEQYF	TGTGCCAGCAGCCCCGCCCTAACAGGGTTCTACGAGCAGTACTTC
many	TRBV7-8	15	-	TRBJ1-1	CASSLVRISNTEAFF	TGTGCCAGCAGCTTAGTCCGTATCTCGAACACTGAAGCTTTCTTT
few	TRBV4-3	14	-	TRBJ1-1	CASSQVAWNTEAFF	TGCGCCAGCAGCCAAGTTGCCTGGAACACTGAAGCTTTCTTT
many	TRBV2	13	-	TRBJ2-7	CASKVGRTYEQYF	TGTGCCAGCAAGGTGGGCAGAACCTACGAGCAGTACTTC
few	TRBV20-1	15	TRBD2	TRBJ2-1	CSATKRERDRNEQFF	TGCAGTGCTACCAAGCGGGAGAGGGATAGAAATGAGCAGTTCTTC
many	TRBV7-3	16	TRBD1	TRBJ1-3	CASSPQTGGTGNTIYF	TGTGCCAGCAGCCCCCAGACAGGGGGCACTGGAAACACCATATATTTT
-	TRBV2	14	-	TRBJ1-2	CASSESQRSYGYTF	TGTGCCAGCAGTGAATCCCAGCGCAGCTATGGCTACACCTTC
few	TRBV29-1	13	-	TRBJ2-7	CSVEPETGHEQYF	TGCAGCGTTGAGCCAGAAACAGGGCACGAGCAGTACTTC
-	TRBV28	15	-	TRBJ2-3	CASTLGNGQSTTQYF	TGTGCCAGCACCTTAGGGAACGGACAGTCCACAACGCAGTATTTT
many	TRBV7-7	12	-	TRBJ2-5	CASQGIGETQYF	TGTGCTAGTCAGGGCATCGGAGAGACCCAGTACTTC
-	TRBV5-5	16	-	TRBJ2-7	CASSPEEGLSSYEQYF	TGTGCCAGCAGCCCAGAAGAAGGACTGAGCTCCTACGAGCAGTACTTC
many	TRBV7-6	16	TRBD1	TRBJ2-3	CASSLGVVGQDIAQYF	TGTGCCAGCAGCTTAGGCGTGGTGGGACAGGATATTGCGCAGTATTTT
-	TRBV11-2	17	TRBD2	TRBJ2-3	CASSFLGREGPTDTQYF	TGTGCCAGCAGCTTCTTGGGACGGGAGGGCCCCACAGATACGCAGTATTTT
few	TRBV7-9	11	-	TRBJ2-2	CASSLDRELFF	TGTGCCAGCAGCTTAGACCGGGAGCTGTTTTTT
many	TRBV5-8	17	TRBD1	TRBJ2-2	CASSWGPGQGSTGELFF	TGTGCCAGCAGCTGGGGTCCCGGACAGGGGAGCACCGGGGAGCTGTTTTTT
many	TRBV11-2	14	TRBD2	TRBJ2-5	CASSWGLVPETQYF	TGTGCCAGCAGCTGGGGACTAGTCCCAGAGACCCAGTACTTC
few	TRBV10-3	13	-	TRBJ1-5	CAISTGYNQPQHF	TGTGCCATCAGTACGGGTTACAATCAGCCCCAGCATTTT
many	TRBV7-2	14	TRBD2	TRBJ2-3	CASSPGGRANTQYF	TGTGCCAGCAGCCCGGGCGGGAGGGCGAATACGCAGTATTTT
-	TRBV3-1	17	TRBD1	TRBJ1-1	CASSHLFQQGARSEASF	TGTGCCAGCAGCCACCTATTTCAACAGGGGGCGCGGTCTGAAGCTTCCTTT
-	TRBV7-2	9	-	TRBJ1-1	CASGYEAFF	TGTGCCAGCGGGTATGAAGCTTTCTTT
-	TRBV18	18	TRBD1	TRBJ1-1	CASSQAIGQGAGGTEAFF	TGTGCCAGCTCACAGGCGATCGGACAGGGGGCAGGAGGCACTGAAGCTTTCTTT
few	TRBV7-9	18	TRBD2	TRBJ2-4	CASSARGLAGGPKDIQYF	TGTGCCAGCAGCGCTAGAGGACTAGCGGGAGGGCCGAAGGACATTCAGTACTTC